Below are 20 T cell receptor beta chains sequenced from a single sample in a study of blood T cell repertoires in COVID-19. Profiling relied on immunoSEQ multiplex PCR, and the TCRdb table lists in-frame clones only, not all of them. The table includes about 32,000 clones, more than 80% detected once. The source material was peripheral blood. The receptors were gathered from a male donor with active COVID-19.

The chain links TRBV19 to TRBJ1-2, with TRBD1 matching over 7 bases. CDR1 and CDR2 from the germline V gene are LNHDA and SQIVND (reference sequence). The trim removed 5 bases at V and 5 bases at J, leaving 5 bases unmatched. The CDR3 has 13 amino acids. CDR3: CASSVGGRYGYTF. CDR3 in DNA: TGTGCCAGTAGTGTAGGGGGCAGGTATGGCTACACCTTC.

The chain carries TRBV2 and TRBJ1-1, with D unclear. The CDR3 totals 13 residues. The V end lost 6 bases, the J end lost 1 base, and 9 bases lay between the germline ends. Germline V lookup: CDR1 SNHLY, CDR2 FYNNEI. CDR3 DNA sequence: TGTGCCAGCAGGGAATCAGGGAACACTGAAGCTTTCTTT. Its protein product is CASRESGNTEAFF.

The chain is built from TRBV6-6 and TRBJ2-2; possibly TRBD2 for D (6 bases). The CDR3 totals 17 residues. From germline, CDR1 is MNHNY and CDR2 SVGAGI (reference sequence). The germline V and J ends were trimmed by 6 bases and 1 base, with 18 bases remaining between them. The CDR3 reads CASSRPTGLMNTGELFF. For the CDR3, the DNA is TGTGCCAGCAGCCGACCGACGGGACTCATGAACACCGGGGAGCTGTTTTTT.

The CDR3 region is CASSQVGFRGGQETQYF. In DNA, the CDR3 is TGCGCCAGCAGCCAAGTTGGCTTCCGAGGGGGACAAGAGACCCAGTACTTC. The J gene is TRBJ2-5, the V gene TRBV4-3; tentatively, D is TRBD1 (6 bases). Germline CDR1 and CDR2: LGHNA and YSLEER. The CDR3 loop spans 17 amino acids. The germline V and J ends were trimmed by 1 base and 2 bases, with 17 bases remaining between them.

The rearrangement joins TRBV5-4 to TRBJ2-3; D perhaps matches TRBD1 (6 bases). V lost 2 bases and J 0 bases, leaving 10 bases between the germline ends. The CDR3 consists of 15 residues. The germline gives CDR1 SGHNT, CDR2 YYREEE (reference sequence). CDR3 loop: CASSFPTGSTDTQYF. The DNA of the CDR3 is TGTGCCAGCAGCTTTCCGACAGGAAGCACAGATACGCAGTATTTT.

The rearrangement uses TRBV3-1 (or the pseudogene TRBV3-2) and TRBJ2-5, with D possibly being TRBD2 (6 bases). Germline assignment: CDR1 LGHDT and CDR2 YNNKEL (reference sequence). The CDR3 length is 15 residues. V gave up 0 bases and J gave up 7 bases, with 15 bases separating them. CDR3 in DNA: TGTGCCAGCAGCCAAGATATAGCAGCCGGGGGGACCCAGTACTTC. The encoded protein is CASSQDIAAGGTQYF.

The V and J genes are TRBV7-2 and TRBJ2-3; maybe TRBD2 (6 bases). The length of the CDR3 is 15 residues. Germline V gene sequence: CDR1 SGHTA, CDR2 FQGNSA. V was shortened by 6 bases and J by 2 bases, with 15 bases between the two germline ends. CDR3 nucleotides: TGTGCCAGCAGTCCGGCGGGGCACCTCACAGATACGCAGTATTTT. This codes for CASSPAGHLTDTQYF.

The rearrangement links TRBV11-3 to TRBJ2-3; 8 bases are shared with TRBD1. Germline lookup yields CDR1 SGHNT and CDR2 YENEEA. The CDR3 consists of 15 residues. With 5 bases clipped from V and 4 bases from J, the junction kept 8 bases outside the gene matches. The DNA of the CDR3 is TGTGCCAGCAGCCCATCCAGGGGGCGCGCAGATACGCAGTATTTT. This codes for CASSPSRGRADTQYF.

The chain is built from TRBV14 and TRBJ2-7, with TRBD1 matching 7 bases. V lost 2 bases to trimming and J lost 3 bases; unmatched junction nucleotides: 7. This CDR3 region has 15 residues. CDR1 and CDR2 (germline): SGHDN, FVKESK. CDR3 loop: CASSQNRGSGYEQYF. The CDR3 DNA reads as TGTGCCAGCAGCCAAAACAGGGGCTCCGGCTACGAGCAGTACTTC.

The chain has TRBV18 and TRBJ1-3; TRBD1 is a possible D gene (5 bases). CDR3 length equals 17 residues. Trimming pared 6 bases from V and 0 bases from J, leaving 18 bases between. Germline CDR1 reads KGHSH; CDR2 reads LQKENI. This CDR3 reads CASSPTGDSSSGNTIYF. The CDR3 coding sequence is TGTGCCAGCTCCCCCACGGGGGATTCGAGCTCTGGAAACACCATATATTTT. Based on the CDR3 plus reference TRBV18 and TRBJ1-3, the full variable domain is NAGVMQNPRHLVRRRGQEARLRCSPMKGHSHVYWYRQLPEEGLKFMVYLQKENIIDESGMPKERFSAEFPKEGPSILRIQQVVRGDSAAYFCASSPTGDSSSGNTIYFGEGSWLTVV.

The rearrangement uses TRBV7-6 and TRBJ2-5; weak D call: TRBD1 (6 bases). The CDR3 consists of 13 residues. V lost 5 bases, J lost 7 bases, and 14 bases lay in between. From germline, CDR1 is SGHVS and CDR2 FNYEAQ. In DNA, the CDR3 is TGTGCCAGCAGCCCAGCCCAGGGGAGGACCCAGTACTTC. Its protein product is CASSPAQGRTQYF.

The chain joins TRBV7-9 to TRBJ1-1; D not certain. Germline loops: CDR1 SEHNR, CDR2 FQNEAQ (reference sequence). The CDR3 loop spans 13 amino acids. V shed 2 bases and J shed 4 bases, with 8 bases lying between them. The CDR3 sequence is CASSLTAITEAFF. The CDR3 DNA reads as TGTGCCAGCAGCTTAACTGCGATCACTGAAGCTTTCTTT. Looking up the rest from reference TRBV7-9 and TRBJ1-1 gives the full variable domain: DTGVSQNPRHKITKRGQNVTFRCDPISEHNRLYWYRQTLGQGPEFLTYFQNEAQLEKSRLLSDRFSAERPKGSFSTLEIQRTEQGDSAMYLCASSLTAITEAFFGQGTRLTVV.

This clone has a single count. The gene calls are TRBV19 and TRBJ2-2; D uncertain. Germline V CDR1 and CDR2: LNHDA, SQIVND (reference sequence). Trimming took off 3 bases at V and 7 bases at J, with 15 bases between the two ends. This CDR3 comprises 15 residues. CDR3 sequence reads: CASSIPPYMRGELFF. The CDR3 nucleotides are TGTGCCAGTAGTATTCCTCCCTATATGCGCGGGGAGCTGTTTTTT.

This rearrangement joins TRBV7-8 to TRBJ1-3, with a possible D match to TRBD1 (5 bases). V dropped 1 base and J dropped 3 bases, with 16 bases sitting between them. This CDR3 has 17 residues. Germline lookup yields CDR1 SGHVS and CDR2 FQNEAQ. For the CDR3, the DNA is TGTGCCAGCAGCTTAGGGGCGGGGCAGGGCGTTGGAAACACCATATATTTT. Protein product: CASSLGAGQGVGNTIYF.

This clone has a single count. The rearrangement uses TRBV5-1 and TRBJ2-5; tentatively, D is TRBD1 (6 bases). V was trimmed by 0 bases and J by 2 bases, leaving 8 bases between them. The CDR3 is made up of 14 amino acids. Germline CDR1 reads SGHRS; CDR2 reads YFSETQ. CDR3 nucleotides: TGCGCCAGCAGCTTGGGGACAGCGCAAGAGACCCAGTACTTC. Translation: CASSLGTAQETQYF.

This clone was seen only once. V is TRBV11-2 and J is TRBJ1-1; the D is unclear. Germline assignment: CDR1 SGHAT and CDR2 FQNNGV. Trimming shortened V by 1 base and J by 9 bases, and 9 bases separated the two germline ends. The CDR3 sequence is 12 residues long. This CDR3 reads CASSLGGRKAFF. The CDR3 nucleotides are TGTGCCAGCAGCTTAGGTGGGAGGAAAGCTTTCTTT.

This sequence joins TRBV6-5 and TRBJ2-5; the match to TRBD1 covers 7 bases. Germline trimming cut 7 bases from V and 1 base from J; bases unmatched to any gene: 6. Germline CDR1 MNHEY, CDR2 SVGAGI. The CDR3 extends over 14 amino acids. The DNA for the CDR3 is TGTGCCAGCAAAAGGGGGCCCACCCAAGAGACCCAGTACTTC. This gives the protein CASKRGPTQETQYF.

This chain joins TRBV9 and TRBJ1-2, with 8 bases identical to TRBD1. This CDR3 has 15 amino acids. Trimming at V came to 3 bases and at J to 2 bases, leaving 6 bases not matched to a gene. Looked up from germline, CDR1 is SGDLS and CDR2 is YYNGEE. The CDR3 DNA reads TGTGCCAGCAGCGGACAGGGGCGATTCAACTATGGCTACACCTTC. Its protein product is CASSGQGRFNYGYTF.

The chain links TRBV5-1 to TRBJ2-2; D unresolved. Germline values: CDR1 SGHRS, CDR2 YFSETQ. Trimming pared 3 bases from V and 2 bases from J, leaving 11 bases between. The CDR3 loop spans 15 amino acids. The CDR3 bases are TGCGCCAGCAGCTATGACACGCATAACACCGGGGAGCTGTTTTTT. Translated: CASSYDTHNTGELFF.

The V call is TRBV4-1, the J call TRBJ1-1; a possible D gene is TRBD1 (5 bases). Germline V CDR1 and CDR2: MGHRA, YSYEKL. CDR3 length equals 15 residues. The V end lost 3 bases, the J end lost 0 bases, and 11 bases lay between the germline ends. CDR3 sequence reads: CASSQRDSMNTEAFF. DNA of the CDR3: TGCGCCAGCAGCCAGCGAGACAGCATGAACACTGAAGCTTTCTTT.